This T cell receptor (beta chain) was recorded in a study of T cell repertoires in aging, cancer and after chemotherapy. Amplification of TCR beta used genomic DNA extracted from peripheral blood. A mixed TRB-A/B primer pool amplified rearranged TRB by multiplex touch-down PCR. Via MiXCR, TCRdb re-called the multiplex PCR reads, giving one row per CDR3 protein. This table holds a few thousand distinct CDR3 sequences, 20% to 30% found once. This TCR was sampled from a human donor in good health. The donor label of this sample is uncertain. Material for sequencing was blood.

CDR3 protein: CASSGADSDTQYF. The CDR3 nucleotides read TGCGCCAGCAGTGGCGCCGATTCAGATACGCAGTATTTT. The chain carries TRBV10-1 and TRBJ2-3; D gene unclear. This CDR3 contains 13 residues. The V and J ends lost 4 bases and 4 bases respectively, with 9 bases between them. The germline V gene has CDR1 WNHNN and CDR2 SYGVQD (reference sequence).